Listed below are T cell receptor beta chains from one sample, sequenced in a study of tissue T cells after allogeneic stem cell transplantation. Sequenced by immunoSEQ multiplex PCR; TCRdb stores in-frame clones only, minus some. In the table there are about 5,700 clones, 60% to 85% of which are singletons. Here the sequenced sample was blood, taken before transplantation. These receptors were taken from a man between 40 and 70 years old who later had graft-versus-host disease after an allogeneic stem cell transplant. Each CDR3 is given with its conserved first and last residue. The D gene is left open where the match is weak. Rows may omit the clone size; those that give it use once, few, many or a size class.

>-|TRBJ1-1|-|TRBV5-1
TGCGCCAGCAGCTCACAAACCAACACTGAAGCTTTCTTT
CASSSQTNTEAFF
>-|TRBJ2-1|-|TRBV5-6
TGTGCCAGCAGCGGTATTAACGGGGATGAGCAGTTCTTC
CASSGINGDEQFF
>-|TRBJ2-6|-|TRBV6-5
TGTGCCAGCACCGCCGGTGGCACTCGGGCCAACGTCCTGACTTTC
CASTAGGTRANVLTF
>-|TRBJ2-5|-|TRBV12-3/TRBV12-4
TGTGCCAGCAGTTCACAGCAAGAGACCCAGTACTTC
CASSSQQETQYF
>-|TRBJ1-4|few|TRBV9
TGTGCCAGCAGCTCGGGTGGGACTAATGAAAAACTGTTTTTT
CASSSGGTNEKLFF
>TRBD1|TRBJ2-2|-|TRBV30
TGTGCCTATCGACAGGGGGCGAGCACCGGGGAGCTGTTTTTT
CAYRQGASTGELFF
>TRBD2|TRBJ2-7|-|TRBV30
TGTGCGTCGGGGGGTGCCTACGAGCAGTACTTC
CASGGAYEQYF
>-|TRBJ1-3|once|TRBV6-2/TRBV6-3
TGTGCCAGCAGCCGGTCTGGAAACACCATATATTTT
CASSRSGNTIYF
>TRBD2|TRBJ2-1|-|TRBV4-1
TGCGCCAGCAGCCATCAACTAGCGGGGGTTTACAATGAGCAGTTCTTC
CASSHQLAGVYNEQFF
>-|TRBJ2-5|-|TRBV5-1
TGCGCCAGCAGCTTGGCCGGGGAGACCCAGTACTTC
CASSLAGETQYF
>TRBD1|TRBJ1-4|-|TRBV7-9
TGTGCCAGCAGCCCTGGGACAGGGAGGAGTGAAAAACTGTTTTTT
CASSPGTGRSEKLFF
>-|TRBJ2-5|-|TRBV6-6
TGTGCCAGCAGCACTCTAGAGACCCAGTACTTC
CASSTLETQYF
>-|TRBJ2-5|-|TRBV7-9
TGTGCCAGCAGCTATGGATCACAAGAGACCCAGTACTTC
CASSYGSQETQYF
>-|TRBJ2-5|-|TRBV12-3/TRBV12-4
TGTGCCAGCACATATGGGGGTACGAAGACCCAGTACTTC
CASTYGGTKTQYF
>-|TRBJ1-4|-|TRBV25-1
TGTGCCAGCAGTGAAATCGGGGTTGGTGAAAAACTGTTTTTT
CASSEIGVGEKLFF
>-|TRBJ2-7|-|TRBV4-1
TGCGCCAGCAGCCAAGATAGTAGGACGCGGGACGAGCAGTACTTC
CASSQDSRTRDEQYF
>TRBD1|TRBJ1-2|-|TRBV9
TGTGCCAGCAGCGGCGACAGGGGGCTGGGTGGCTACACCTTC
CASSGDRGLGGYTF
>TRBD1|TRBJ1-5|few|TRBV2
TGTGCCAGTTCCGGGACAGGTGATAATCAGCCCCAGCATTTT
CASSGTGDNQPQHF
>-|TRBJ2-7|-|TRBV9
TGTGCCAGCAGCGTAGAAGGGGTCCCCTACGAGCAGTACTTC
CASSVEGVPYEQYF
>TRBD1|TRBJ2-7|-|TRBV5-1
TGCGCCAGCAGCCTGGACCGACAGGGATCCTCCTACGAGCAGTACTTC
CASSLDRQGSSYEQYF
>-|TRBJ2-7|-|TRBV19
TGTGCCAGTAGTATGGGTCCCTACGAGCAGTACTTC
CASSMGPYEQYF
>-|TRBJ2-7|few|TRBV4-2
TGTGCCAGCAGCCCCGGGACAATGGGGTACGAGCAGTACTTC
CASSPGTMGYEQYF
>-|TRBJ2-1|-|TRBV27
TGTGCCAGCAGTTTATCGAGAAGATGGGGTAGCGGACACAATGAGCAGTTCTTC
CASSLSRRWGSGHNEQFF
>-|TRBJ1-2|once|TRBV27
TGTGCCAGCAGTTGGACGCAGGGTTGGGGAAACTATGGCTACACCTTC
CASSWTQGWGNYGYTF
>-|TRBJ2-7|-|TRBV27
TGTGCCAGCAGTCGTGACCCGGCGCCAGCAATCCAGGGGTACGAGCAGTACTTC
CASSRDPAPAIQGYEQYF
>-|TRBJ2-2|-|TRBV25-1
TGTGCCAGCAGTGACCTAGGAGGTGGGGCCACCGGGGAGCTGTTTTTT
CASSDLGGGATGELFF
>TRBD1|TRBJ2-7|-|TRBV3-1/TRBV3-2
TGTGCCAGCAGCCCCGGGACAGGGATCAACGAGCAGTACTTC
CASSPGTGINEQYF
>TRBD1|TRBJ1-5|-|TRBV7-2
TGTGCCACCAGTGGGGCAGGGGGCTTCAGTCAGCCCCAGCATTTT
CATSGAGGFSQPQHF
>-|TRBJ2-5|-|TRBV5-1
TGCGCCAGCAGCTTATCCGAGATTTGGGAGACCCAGTACTTC
CASSLSEIWETQYF
>TRBD1|TRBJ1-1|once|TRBV5-1
TGCGCCAGCAGCTTGTTCCAGGGGGGCACTGAAGCTTTCTTT
CASSLFQGGTEAFF
>-|TRBJ2-1|-|TRBV11-3
TGTGCCAGCAGCTCCCCGGAAGGGCGCTCCTACAATGAGCAGTTCTTC
CASSSPEGRSYNEQFF
>-|TRBJ2-6|few|TRBV5-1
TGCGCCAGCAGCGTCGGGGGCAGCTCTGGGGCCAACGTCCTGACTTTC
CASSVGGSSGANVLTF
>-|TRBJ1-2|few|TRBV11-2
TGTGCCAGCAGCTTAGAATCCAGGGCCAACTATGGCTACACCTTC
CASSLESRANYGYTF
>-|TRBJ1-1|-|TRBV5-1
TGCGCCAGCAGCTTTGACCCCCGGGGGAACACTGAAGCTTTCTTT
CASSFDPRGNTEAFF
>-|TRBJ1-5|few|TRBV9
TGTGCCAGCAGCGTCGGACAGATCAATCAGCCCCAGCATTTT
CASSVGQINQPQHF
>-|TRBJ2-6|-|TRBV19
TGTGCCAGTAGTATCAAGTCTGGGGCCAACGTCCTGACTTTC
CASSIKSGANVLTF
>-|TRBJ1-5|few|TRBV30
TGTGCCTGGAGTGAAGACAGTAGCAATCAGCCCCAGCATTTT
CAWSEDSSNQPQHF
>-|TRBJ2-6|-|TRBV30
TGTGCCGTCGCAGGGGCTGGGGCCAACGTCCTGACTTTC
CAVAGAGANVLTF
>-|TRBJ2-7|-|TRBV7-9
TGTGCCAGCAGCCCGCAACGCCACGAGCAGTACTTC
CASSPQRHEQYF
>-|TRBJ2-3|-|TRBV7-8
TGTGCCAGCAGCCTTGCCCCCTTACCGGCAGATACGCAGTATTTT
CASSLAPLPADTQYF
>-|TRBJ1-2|-|TRBV11-2
TGTGCCAGCAGCCAACCCCGGAGGCCTTCTAACTATGGCTACACCTTC
CASSQPRRPSNYGYTF
>-|TRBJ2-2|-|TRBV10-3
TGTGCCATCAGTGAACGCCCGCGAACCGGGGAGCTGTTTTTT
CAISERPRTGELFF
>-|TRBJ1-2|-|TRBV27
TGTGCCAGCAGGGTTGGCTACACCTTC
CASRVGYTF
>-|TRBJ2-1|-|TRBV7-3
TGTGCCAGCAGCTCTGGACCCGGCGATGAGCAGTTCTTC
CASSSGPGDEQFF
>-|TRBJ2-3|-|TRBV9
TGTGCCAGCAGCGTACCGGGAGCAGATACGCAGTATTTT
CASSVPGADTQYF
>TRBD1|TRBJ2-6|-|TRBV28
TGTGCCAGCAGATTGGGGACAGCTCCCTCTGGGGCCAACGTCCTGACTTTC
CASRLGTAPSGANVLTF
>TRBD2|TRBJ2-3|-|TRBV5-4
TGTGCCAGCAGCTTAAGCGGGGGGCGGAGGGTTACGCAGTATTTT
CASSLSGGRRVTQYF
>-|TRBJ1-1|-|TRBV12-3/TRBV12-4
TGTGCCAGCAGTTATGACTACAACACTGAAGCTTTCTTT
CASSYDYNTEAFF
>TRBD1|TRBJ1-5|few|TRBV28
TGTGCCAGCAGTCCCTTCACAGGGGGAAGGTTGAATCAGCCCCAGCATTTT
CASSPFTGGRLNQPQHF
>-|TRBJ1-4|-|TRBV24-1
TGTGCCACCAGCAGCTCTAATAATGAAAAACTGTTTTTT
CATSSSNNEKLFF
>TRBD2|TRBJ2-7|-|TRBV4-1
TGCGCCAGCAGCCAAGATCGTACTAGCGGGACCCTCTCCTACGAGCAGTACTTC
CASSQDRTSGTLSYEQYF
>TRBD1|TRBJ2-1|-|TRBV11-2
TGTGCCAGCAGCCCGGACAGGGATGAGCAGTTCTTC
CASSPDRDEQFF